These 25 T cell receptor beta chains originate from one sample sequenced in a study of blood T cell repertoires in COVID-19. The method was immunoSEQ multiplex PCR; TCRdb's version includes in-frame clones alone and lacks a portion of them. This repertoire shows roughly 20,000 clones, around nine tenths found once; its top ten account for under 8.5%. Sequencing input: peripheral blood. Every receptor here comes from a human donor with active COVID-19. The donor label of this sample is uncertain.

The rearrangement links TRBV27 to TRBJ2-7; D perhaps matches TRBD2 (6 bases). V lost 2 bases to trimming and J lost 3 bases, with 11 bases between them. CDR3 length: 14 amino acids. Germline V gene lookup returns CDR1 MNHEY and CDR2 SMNVEV (reference sequence). The CDR3 coding sequence is TGTGCCAGCAGTTTACAAGCGGGTTACTACGAGCAGTACTTC. Translating it yields CASSLQAGYYEQYF.

The V call is TRBV28, the J call TRBJ2-7; no clear D. Germline V gene data show CDR1 as MDHEN and CDR2 as SYDVKM. Trimming left V 3 bases short and J 8 bases short, with 8 bases between. The CDR3 is 11 amino acids. The CDR3 nucleotides read TGTGCCAGCAGTTTGACTTTTCAGCAGTACTTC. It specifies CASSLTFQQYF. The whole variable domain, remainder taken from reference TRBV28 and TRBJ2-7, is DVKVTQSSRYLVKRTGEKVFLECVQDMDHENMFWYRQDPGLGLRLIYFSYDVKMKEKGDIPEGYSVSREKKERFSLILESASTNQTSMYLCASSLTFQQYFGPGTRLTVT.

The chain combines TRBV24-1 with TRBJ2-5; 9 positions match TRBD1. This CDR3 is built from 14 residues. With 5 bases clipped from V and 5 bases from J, the junction kept 5 bases outside the gene matches. Germline V lookup: CDR1 KGHDR, CDR2 SFDVKD. Here the CDR3 reads CATSVTGGRETQYF. CDR3 in DNA: TGTGCCACCAGTGTGACAGGGGGGAGGGAGACCCAGTACTTC.

This chain uses TRBV27 with TRBJ1-2; D uncertain. V shed 2 bases and J shed 4 bases, with 5 bases lying between them. The CDR3 has 12 residues. The V gene's germline CDR1 is MNHEY and CDR2 SMNVEV (reference sequence). The CDR3 sequence: CASSLRGYGYTF. The CDR3 DNA follows: TGTGCCAGCAGTTTAAGAGGCTATGGCTACACCTTC.

This chain links TRBV30 with TRBJ2-5, with D tentatively TRBD1 (6 bases). This CDR3 has 13 amino acids. Germline CDR1 GTSNPN, CDR2 SVGIG (reference sequence). Trimming cost V 3 bases and J 4 bases, with 12 bases left between them. The CDR3 loop is CAWSPGQPETQYF. CDR3 bases: TGTGCCTGGAGCCCGGGACAACCAGAGACCCAGTACTTC.

This chain uses TRBV28 with TRBJ2-1; D is unresolved. V lost 4 bases and J 0 bases, leaving 10 bases between the germline ends. Germline loops: CDR1 MDHEN, CDR2 SYDVKM. There are 15 residues in the CDR3. The CDR3 is CASSYQRNSYNEQFF. The CDR3 nucleotides read TGTGCCAGCAGTTACCAGAGGAACTCCTACAATGAGCAGTTCTTC. Together with reference TRBV28 and TRBJ2-1, the CDR3 gives the full variable domain: DVKVTQSSRYLVKRTGEKVFLECVQDMDHENMFWYRQDPGLGLRLIYFSYDVKMKEKGDIPEGYSVSREKKERFSLILESASTNQTSMYLCASSYQRNSYNEQFFGPGTRLTVL.

V usage is TRBV5-1 and J usage is TRBJ2-1; 9 nucleotides match TRBD2. CDR1 SGHRS and CDR2 YFSETQ come from the germline V gene. V trimming: 0 bases; J trimming: 8 bases; junction bases outside the gene matches: 12. This CDR3 has 17 residues. CDR3: CASSLDVSGSLRDEQFF. In DNA form, the CDR3 reads TGCGCCAGCAGCTTGGACGTTAGCGGGAGTCTTAGAGATGAGCAGTTCTTC.

The chain uses TRBV2 and TRBJ2-1, with 10 bases that match TRBD2. V shed 3 bases, J shed 6 bases, and the junction held 5 bases outside the gene matches. The germline V gene has CDR1 SNHLY and CDR2 FYNNEI. The CDR3 loop spans 15 amino acids. The CDR3 nucleotides are TGTGCCAGCAGTGATTGGTCTAGCGGGAGCAATGAGCAGTTCTTC. It yields the protein CASSDWSSGSNEQFF.

The chain uses TRBV7-6 and TRBJ2-7, with TRBD1 identical over 7 bases. Trimming at V came to 6 bases and at J to 5 bases, leaving 16 bases not matched to a gene. The CDR3 loop spans 16 amino acids. CDR1 is SGHVS and CDR2 is FNYEAQ in the germline V gene. The chain's CDR3 is CASRRGIGGRGDEQYF. Here the CDR3 DNA reads TGTGCCAGCAGAAGGGGTATAGGGGGCCGCGGCGACGAGCAGTACTTC.

V is TRBV7-8 and J is TRBJ2-3; weak D call: TRBD2 (6 bases). The ends were cut back, 5 bases at V and 2 bases at J, with 14 bases in the middle. Germline V lookup: CDR1 SGHVS, CDR2 FQNEAQ. The CDR3 is 15 amino acids. The DNA for the CDR3 is TGTGCCAGCAGCAAGACGGGGAGGTTCACAGATACGCAGTATTTT. Protein sequence: CASSKTGRFTDTQYF.

The chain links TRBV27 to TRBJ1-6; weak D call: TRBD1 (6 bases). V was shortened by 8 bases and J by 7 bases, with 12 bases between the two germline ends. Germline loops: CDR1 MNHEY, CDR2 SMNVEV (reference sequence). CDR3 size: 13 residues. The CDR3: CASGLQGNSPLHF. Written as DNA, the CDR3 is TGTGCCAGCGGGTTGCAGGGGAATTCACCCCTCCACTTT.

This clone was recorded a few times. The chain joins TRBV6-1 to TRBJ2-7; tentative D call: TRBD1 (6 bases). Germline V gene lookup returns CDR1 MNHNS and CDR2 SASEGT. The CDR3 runs 14 residues. The ends were cut back, 2 bases at V and 3 bases at J, with 11 bases in the middle. CDR3 amino acids: CASSEISRGYEQYF. The CDR3 nucleotides are TGTGCCAGCAGTGAAATTAGCAGGGGCTACGAGCAGTACTTC.

The chain links TRBV6-5 to TRBJ2-3, with 7 bases that match TRBD2. Per germline, CDR1 MNHEY and CDR2 SVGAGI. This CDR3 is built from 15 residues. V lost 5 bases to trimming and J lost 0 bases; unmatched junction nucleotides: 5. Here the CDR3 DNA reads TGTGCCAGCAGTCCCTGGGGGGGGAGCACAGATACGCAGTATTTT. Its protein product is CASSPWGGSTDTQYF.

The chain couples TRBV20-1 to TRBJ1-2; no definite D call. Trimming left V 1 base short and J 8 bases short, with 8 bases between. The CDR3 extends over 11 amino acids. The germline V gene encodes CDR1 DFQATT and CDR2 SNEGSKA (reference sequence). In DNA form, the CDR3 reads TGCAGTGCTAGAGCGGCTAGGGGCTACACCTTC. Translation: CSARAARGYTF.

V gene TRBV2 combines with J gene TRBJ2-1, with D maybe TRBD2 (7 bases). V lost 10 bases, J lost 9 bases, and 13 bases lay in between. This CDR3 region has 11 residues. CDR1 and CDR2 (germline): SNHLY, FYNNEI. The CDR3 loop reads CATGRGVEQFF. The CDR3 bases are TGTGCCACAGGGAGGGGGGTTGAGCAGTTCTTC.

The V call is TRBV19, the J call TRBJ1-2; D may be TRBD1 (5 bases). The CDR3 has 16 amino acids. From germline, CDR1 is LNHDA and CDR2 SQIVND (reference sequence). V was cut by 0 bases and J by 2 bases, with 13 bases left in between. This CDR3 is CASSIDGAVRNYGYTF. The DNA of the CDR3 is TGTGCCAGTAGTATAGATGGGGCAGTTCGAAACTATGGCTACACCTTC.

V usage is TRBV28 and J usage is TRBJ2-2; 9 nucleotides line up with TRBD1. Unmatched junction bases numbered 17, after V lost 3 bases and J lost 0 bases. This CDR3 has 21 residues. Germline V lookup: CDR1 MDHEN, CDR2 SYDVKM. The CDR3 spells CASSFLSLGTGIRANTGELFF. The CDR3 DNA reads TGTGCCAGCAGTTTTCTCAGTCTCGGGACAGGGATTCGAGCGAACACCGGGGAGCTGTTTTTT.

V is TRBV7-2 and J is TRBJ2-1; 8 nucleotides align to TRBD1. The CDR3 runs to 14 residues. Trimming removed 4 bases from V and 10 bases from J; junction bases left unmatched: 9. CDR1 is SGHTA and CDR2 is FQGNSA in the germline V gene. DNA of the CDR3: TGTGCCAGCAGCTATAGGACAGGGCTTGGCGAGCAGTTCTTC. This encodes CASSYRTGLGEQFF. The full variable domain, completed using reference TRBV7-2 and TRBJ2-1, is GAGVSQSPSNKVTEKGKDVELRCDPISGHTALYWYRQSLGQGLEFLIYFQGNSAPDKSGLPSDRFSAERTGGSVSTLTIQRTQQEDSAVYLCASSYRTGLGEQFFGPGTRLTVL.

The rearrangement uses TRBV9 and TRBJ2-3, with 7 bases lining up with TRBD2. The ends lost 0 bases at V and 4 bases at J; junction bases unmatched: 5. This CDR3 contains 15 residues. CDR1 is SGDLS and CDR2 is YYNGEE in the germline V gene. CDR3 residues: CASSVEGREADTQYF. Written as DNA, the CDR3 is TGTGCCAGCAGCGTAGAAGGGAGGGAGGCAGATACGCAGTATTTT.

In its sample, this clone was seen a few times. The gene calls are TRBV30 and TRBJ2-5; maybe TRBD1 (5 bases). The length of the CDR3 is 14 residues. V was clipped by 2 bases and J by 2 bases, with 12 bases between them. The germline V gene encodes CDR1 GTSNPN and CDR2 SVGIG (reference sequence). The chain's CDR3 is CAWSPGHRQETQYF. The CDR3 DNA follows: TGTGCCTGGAGTCCTGGTCACAGGCAAGAGACCCAGTACTTC.

The chain recombines TRBV9 with TRBJ1-1; D ambiguous. This CDR3 has 15 amino acids. Germline CDR1 reads SGDLS; CDR2 reads YYNGEE. Trimming removed 0 bases from V and 1 base from J, with 10 bases in between. The CDR3 is CASSVEPGTNTEAFF. The CDR3 DNA sequence: TGTGCCAGCAGCGTAGAACCGGGTACGAACACTGAAGCTTTCTTT.

This clone was found once. Lacking the conserved final phenylalanine or tryptophan, this CDR3 likely reflects a read error. The DNA is omitted, as the CDR3 cannot be located on it reliably, and the CDR3 follows TCRdb's listing. The chain joins TRBV5-6 to TRBJ1-4; the table's D call TRBD1 went unverified against the DNA. Looked up from germline, CDR1 is SGHDT and CDR2 is YYEEEE. The CDR3 adds up to 14 amino acids, both ends counted. The chain's CDR3 is CASSLANGRSTPGV.

This clone is termed medium-sized. The CDR3 spells CASGEDKMNTEAFF. CDR3 bases: TGTGCCAGCGGCGAGGACAAAATGAACACTGAAGCTTTCTTT. This chain links TRBV5-6 with TRBJ1-1; D possibly corresponds to TRBD1 (5 bases). From germline, CDR1 is SGHDT and CDR2 YYEEEE. V shed 7 bases and J shed 0 bases, with 13 bases lying between them. This CDR3 spans 14 amino acids.

With regard to this clone: An end of the junction differs from the germline gene, which may be a read error. This chain links TRBV7-7 with TRBJ2-1, with D possibly matching TRBD1 (5 bases). Germline lookup yields CDR1 SSHAT and CDR2 FNYEAQ (reference sequence). This CDR3 has 12 amino acids. The CDR3 region has the DNA TGTGCTAGCAGCGACAGTTACAATGAGCAGTTCTTC. As protein: CASSDSYNEQFF.

V usage is TRBV6-5 and J usage is TRBJ2-5; 8 nucleotides match TRBD1. The V gene's germline CDR1 is MNHEY and CDR2 SVGAGI. The CDR3 sequence is 14 residues long. The junction had 8 bases not matched to a gene; V was cut back by 6 bases and J by 5 bases. CDR3 sequence: CASSPGQDFETQYF. DNA for the CDR3: TGTGCCAGCAGCCCGGGACAGGATTTTGAGACCCAGTACTTC.